This TCR beta chain is from a study of PD-L1 blockade in urothelial cancer (dated by TCRdb to 2017 to 2019). Study-level background: Every patient began therapy in about 2014 and was given atezolizumab 1,200 mg intravenously every 3 weeks. About 90% of the 29 patients were identified as males with urothelial cancer of bladder origin, and a prior smoking history was reported by 18 of 29 patients. Patients had an ECOG performance status of 0 or 1 and had received between 0 and 3 prior chemotherapy regimens. Blood samples were analyzed 3 weeks after the start of treatment (second dose) and 6 weeks after the start of treatment. Blood samples gave a median of about 130,000 T cells and 80,000 or so unique TCRs, with a median clonality of 0.080. An exploratory multi-omic analysis was conducted of the somatic, immune and clinical correlates of response to PD-L1 blockade with atezolizumab in urothelial cancer. Pretreatment tumor samples and matched peripheral blood, collected serially before and after atezolizumab treatment, underwent TCR sequencing. Durable clinical benefit meant progression-free survival longer than 6 months, and TCR features were also tested against progression-free and overall survival. In the same patients, pretreatment tumors underwent whole exome sequencing and RNA sequencing in addition to TCR sequencing. Durable clinical benefit was achieved by nine patients but not by the remaining 20. Some 29 patients had pretreatment blood TCR-seq, roughly 24 had at least one posttreatment blood collection, and roughly 24 had tumor TCR-seq. Study-wide findings and limitations: Among patients with durable benefit, tumor-associated TCR clones showed greater expansion in peripheral blood 3 weeks after treatment started (n of about 21, p = 0.022). A pretreatment peripheral blood TCR clonality below the median was linked to improved progression-free and overall survival. Small sample size (n ≈ 27) and many exploratory analyses mean the results are intended to be hypothesis-generating.

The time point label on this specimen signifies: pretreatment peripheral blood. The cohort comprised fewer than 35 patients with locally advanced or metastatic urothelial carcinoma treated at Memorial Sloan Kettering on a trial protocol. Peripheral blood mononuclear cells were collected from each patient pretreatment and during treatment, giving between 1 and 8 total time points per patient. The Qiagen DNeasy Blood extraction kit was used to purify genomic DNA from total PBMCs and tumor samples. PBMCs were collected pretreatment and during treatment, and were isolated and stored as previously described. As concerns this clone: Its cognate antigen has yet to be identified. The input lacks base qualities; no much larger clone sits a single base away.

To estimate absolute template abundance from read counts, synthetic TCR analog templates were spiked into each PCR. Using the immunoSEQ assay, TCRbeta CDR3 regions were amplified from genomic DNA with bias-controlled V and J gene primers. Sequencing of rearranged TCRbeta segments was performed at approximately 20X coverage. The authors' analysis ran thus. Clustering was used to correct sequencing errors, and CDR3s were annotated against IMGT so that V, D and J genes could be assigned. Downstream analyses used only productive TCRbeta rearrangements, leaving out any out-of-frame or stop-codon sequences. Clonality was calculated as one minus the Shannon entropy normalized by the log of the number of unique productive sequences. Fisher's exact test with Benjamini-Hochberg correction, using a cutoff of adjusted p below 0.01, was how clones that differed between time points or between blood and tumor were identified. In TCRdb, the immuneACCESS table is reduced to in-frame sequences with V and J assigned. These tables do not hold every clone; where another copy was compared, an unresolved V gene accounts for under half, and the others remain unexplained. V, J and clone size are taken as reported in that table, and D and trimming were inferred from the DNA itself. The sample includes tens of thousands of clones, with approximately 86% observed a single time. 14% to 15% of the sample goes to the ten largest clones.

The sample consisted of PBMCs, taken around atezolizumab (anti-PD-L1) treatment. The origin of this receptor is a man aged 55 to 70 with urothelial cancer.

The nucleotides read TGTGCCAGCAGTCCACGAGGGACTAGCGGGGGCACAGATACGCAGTATTTT. Translation gives CASSPRGTSGGTDTQYF. The V gene is TRBV27 and the J gene is TRBJ2-3, and 13 bases in between align with TRBD2. Trimming takes 5 bases off V and 1 base off J; junction bases not matched to a gene: 6. Reading the germline V gene (reference sequence) gives CDR1 MNHEY and CDR2 SMNVEV. Its CDR3 holds 17 amino acids, cysteine through phenylalanine. CDR3 DNA is the only sequence kept; it has 51 bases, read in frame from the first base.